This T cell receptor beta chain was captured in a study of blood T cells in healthy people across ages. Study outcomes and limitations: It was found that TCR beta diversity correlated strongly with the percentage of naive T cells. Unsorted PBMCs prevented conclusive naive versus antigen-experienced comparison. Shifts in expanded clonotypes may have been confounded by donor CMV status, which was unknown.

CDR1 and CDR2 from the germline V gene are MGHDK and SYGVNS. Trimming removed 8 bases from V and 5 bases from J, with 9 bases in between. CDR3 length: 11 amino acids. Then a second PCR, running roughly 7 to 12 cycles, was carried out with a sample-barcoded 5' primer and a J-beta primer mix. A single record per CDR3 protein comes from TCRdb applying MiXCR to the 5' RACE reads. The repertoire holds some 780,000 distinct CDR3 sequences, about 56% seen once, with under 30% in the top ten. As for this clonotype: The antigen is not known.

This rearrangement joins TRBV25-1 to TRBJ1-2; D remains unclear. Specimen: blood. The receptor was derived from a man in his forties or fifties in good health. In nucleotides, the CDR3 is TGTGCCAGCGGGAGGGTATATGGCTACACCTTC. It specifies CASGRVYGYTF.